A selection of T cell receptor beta chains follows, all from one sample in a study of early T cells in non-severe SARS-CoV-2 infection. TCRdb re-called the 5' RACE reads with MiXCR, one entry per CDR3 protein. Altogether about 100,000 distinct CDR3 sequences are present, under 15% being singletons, with the ten largest covering approximately 2.4%. The material sequenced was whole blood. The receptors come from an adult who was a healthcare worker with PCR-confirmed SARS-CoV-2 infection or an uninfected control (not recorded which). Each CDR3 is given with its conserved first and last residue. A D gene is named only where the DNA matches it firmly. For some rows the clone size is stated as once, few or many, or as a class when expanded; others skip it.

CDR3 DNA | CDR3 protein | D gene | J gene | V gene | clone size
TGCAGTGCTGCTCAGGGGGCTGATACTGAAGCTTTCTTT | CSAAQGADTEAFF | TRBD1 | TRBJ1-1 | TRBV20-1 | few
TGTGCCAGCAGTTACGCGCGTGGATATGGCTACACCTTC | CASSYARGYGYTF | . | TRBJ1-2 | TRBV6-5 | many
TGTGCCAGCAGTTCCCTACCCCCGTACCAAGAGACCCAGTACTTC | CASSSLPPYQETQYF | . | TRBJ2-5 | TRBV6-6 | few
TGTGCCAGCAGCCACGGACAGGGGGAACAGCCCCAGCATTTT | CASSHGQGEQPQHF | TRBD1 | TRBJ1-5 | TRBV6-2/TRBV6-3 | few
TGTGCCACCAGCAGAGTCCTTCGAGAGACCCAGTACTTC | CATSRVLRETQYF | . | TRBJ2-5 | TRBV15 | many
TGTGCCAGCAGACCGGCCCCGGGACAGGGGATGAGAAACACCATATATTTT | CASRPAPGQGMRNTIYF | TRBD1 | TRBJ1-3 | TRBV12-3/TRBV12-4 | few
TGCAGTGCTACAGGGGCCGGTGCTGAAGCTTTCTTT | CSATGAGAEAFF | . | TRBJ1-1 | TRBV20-1 | many
TGTGCCAGCAATTGCGAGCAGTACTTC | CASNCEQYF | . | TRBJ2-7 | TRBV28 | .
TGTGCCAGCAGTCCCCCAGGTGTCGACTACGAGCAGTACTTC | CASSPPGVDYEQYF | . | TRBJ2-7 | TRBV28 | few
TGCAGCGTTGATCTTCAGGGGAACACTGAAGCTTTCTTT | CSVDLQGNTEAFF | . | TRBJ1-1 | TRBV29-1 | few
TGTGCCAGCAGCCTTCAGGGCGGGGACACCGGGGAGCTGTTTTTT | CASSLQGGDTGELFF | . | TRBJ2-2 | TRBV3-1 | .
TGCAGCGGGATCCCGGGACAGGGGGCTGATACGCAGTATTTT | CSGIPGQGADTQYF | TRBD1 | TRBJ2-3 | TRBV29-1 | .
TGCAGCGTCCTGACAGGGACCGAGCAGTACTTC | CSVLTGTEQYF | TRBD1 | TRBJ2-7 | TRBV29-1 | .
TGTGCCAGTAGCGAGACCGGGACAGGAGGTAGGGAGCAGTACTTC | CASSETGTGGREQYF | TRBD1 | TRBJ2-7 | TRBV19 | few
TGTGCCAGCAGCTTGGGAGGACAGGGGGCCCGTGGGCAGTTCTTC | CASSLGGQGARGQFF | TRBD1 | TRBJ2-1 | TRBV5-5 | few
TGTGCCAGCAGTCTACCCCGACTAGCGGGGGGCCCCGGGGAGCTGTTTTTT | CASSLPRLAGGPGELFF | TRBD2 | TRBJ2-2 | TRBV28 | many
TGTGCCAGCGCAATTGAGACCCAGTACTTC | CASAIETQYF | . | TRBJ2-5 | TRBV2 | few
TGTGCCAGCAGCCCTTGGACTAGCGGGGGCTTAACCCAGTACTTC | CASSPWTSGGLTQYF | TRBD2 | TRBJ2-5 | TRBV11-2 | few
TGCAGTGCTAGCGCGGGGTTCACAGATACGCAGTATTTT | CSASAGFTDTQYF | . | TRBJ2-3 | TRBV20-1 | .
TGTGCCAGCAGTCGTTTGTGGGACACTGAAGCTTTCTTT | CASSRLWDTEAFF | . | TRBJ1-1 | TRBV3-1 | .
TGCGCCAGCAGTGAGTCGACCCCTCCAAAGGATACGCAGTATTTT | CASSESTPPKDTQYF | . | TRBJ2-3 | TRBV10-2 | .
TGTGCCAGCAGCTTACGACTAGCGGGGGGAGATGAGCAGTTCTTC | CASSLRLAGGDEQFF | TRBD2 | TRBJ2-1 | TRBV11-2 | many
TGTGCCAGCAGTCCCGCCGGGCACAGCAACTATGGCTACACCTTC | CASSPAGHSNYGYTF | . | TRBJ1-2 | TRBV28 | many
TGTGCCAGCAGTTCGGACTGGGCCGGGGCCCAGTACTTC | CASSSDWAGAQYF | . | TRBJ2-5 | TRBV6-2/TRBV6-3 | many
TGTGCCAGCAGTCCAAGAGCGGGGGGCTTCAACAATGAGCAGTTCTTC | CASSPRAGGFNNEQFF | TRBD2 | TRBJ2-1 | TRBV2 | few
TGTGCCAGTAGTCCGCGCGGGGTTGACATTCAGTACTTC | CASSPRGVDIQYF | . | TRBJ2-4 | TRBV19 | few
TGCAGTGCTGAACCTACAGGCCCCAATCAGCCCCAGCATTTT | CSAEPTGPNQPQHF | . | TRBJ1-5 | TRBV20-1 | .
TGTGCCAGCAGCCCTGGAACAGGGGCTGGAGGGCAGTTCTTC | CASSPGTGAGGQFF | TRBD1 | TRBJ2-1 | TRBV14 | few
TGTGCCAGCAGTTTCAAATCCACCGGGACCGGGAACAGGGATGAGCAGTTCTTC | CASSFKSTGTGNRDEQFF | . | TRBJ2-1 | TRBV28 | .
TGTGCCGCGAGGGGGCCGAACACTGAAGCTTTCTTT | CAARGPNTEAFF | TRBD1 | TRBJ1-1 | TRBV10-3 | many
TGCAGCGTTGGAGGGGTTGGCAGAATGAACACTGAAGCTTTCTTT | CSVGGVGRMNTEAFF | . | TRBJ1-1 | TRBV29-1 | many
TGTGCCATCGGTCCGGGGGGAGAGACCCAGTACTTC | CAIGPGGETQYF | TRBD2 | TRBJ2-5 | TRBV10-3 | .
TGTGCCAGCAGCCCTCGGGACAGAATGAACACTGAAGCTTTCTTT | CASSPRDRMNTEAFF | TRBD1 | TRBJ1-1 | TRBV7-8 | few
TGTGCCAGCAGGGGAGGGGAAAAACTGTTTTTT | CASRGGEKLFF | . | TRBJ1-4 | TRBV6-6 | many
TGTGCCAGCAGCTTAGGATCGCTTCACTACGAGCAGTACTTC | CASSLGSLHYEQYF | . | TRBJ2-7 | TRBV11-2 | few
TGTGCCAGCAGTCCATGGCCTGCGGGTGAGCAGTTCTTC | CASSPWPAGEQFF | . | TRBJ2-1 | TRBV6-2/TRBV6-3 | .
TGTGCCAGCAACCCCCCGGCCAGCTTGAACACTGAAGCTTTCTTT | CASNPPASLNTEAFF | . | TRBJ1-1 | TRBV2 | many
TGTGCCACTGGGCGGGGAGACACTGAAGCTTTCTTT | CATGRGDTEAFF | . | TRBJ1-1 | TRBV6-5 | few
TGTGCCAGCAGTTACGAAGTTTTGGCGGAAACCTACAATGAGCAGTTCTTC | CASSYEVLAETYNEQFF | . | TRBJ2-1 | TRBV6-6 | few
TGTGCCAGCTCGCAAAGGACAGGGAAAGCTTTCTTT | CASSQRTGKAFF | TRBD1 | TRBJ1-1 | TRBV18 | .
TGCAGCGTTGAAGGGCGGGGTGGACTGGTCGGCTACGAGCAGTACTTC | CSVEGRGGLVGYEQYF | . | TRBJ2-7 | TRBV29-1 | few
TGTGCCAGCAGTCGGGACACTGCCCTTTTTGAAGCTTTCTTT | CASSRDTALFEAFF | . | TRBJ1-1 | TRBV12-3/TRBV12-4 | many
TGTGCCAGTAACTCGGGAGCCCTGGTCGGAAACATTCAGTACTTC | CASNSGALVGNIQYF | . | TRBJ2-4 | TRBV19 | many
TGTGCCAGCAGCCCCCGACTAGCGGGGGGGTCAGATACGCAGTATTTT | CASSPRLAGGSDTQYF | TRBD2 | TRBJ2-3 | TRBV7-6 | .
TGTGCCAGCACCTTAACCGGGACAGCCTCCTACGAGCAGTACTTC | CASTLTGTASYEQYF | TRBD1 | TRBJ2-7 | TRBV28 | few